The 20 T cell receptor beta chains below were found in one sample sequenced in a study of technical replicates of blood from several donors. Some clones are missing from TCRdb's copy, which holds only in-frame ones; the method was immunoSEQ multiplex PCR. The table records more than 65,000 clones, nearly 98% of them present only once. The sequenced sample consisted of T cells isolated from PBMCs. These receptors were taken from a human donor in good health.

V is TRBV6-5 and J is TRBJ1-3; 7 nucleotides agree with TRBD1. CDR3 length: 14 residues. Trimming cost V 6 bases and J 2 bases; bases outside gene matches: 4. CDR1 and CDR2 from the germline V gene are MNHEY and SVGAGI. The CDR3 is CASRTTGTGNTIYF. Here the CDR3 DNA reads TGTGCCAGCAGGACGACAGGGACTGGAAACACCATATATTTT.

V is TRBV27 and J is TRBJ1-4; TRBD1 aligns across 8 bases. Germline V gene data show CDR1 as MNHEY and CDR2 as SMNVEV (reference sequence). J was trimmed by 4 bases and V by 3 bases; bases with no gene match: 1. This CDR3 region has 14 residues. The CDR3 protein is CASSFTGGNEKLFF. In DNA, the CDR3 is TGTGCCAGCAGTTTCACAGGGGGTAATGAAAAACTGTTTTTT.

J is TRBJ1-1 and V is TRBV6-5; D not certain. This CDR3 comprises 11 residues. In germline, CDR1 is MNHEY, CDR2 SVGAGI. Trimming took off 5 bases at V and 7 bases at J, with 8 bases between the two ends. CDR3 nucleotides: TGTGCCAGCAGTCGAGGCCTTGAAGCTTTCTTT. It is translated as CASSRGLEAFF.

The CDR3 spells CASSLDHMTGELFF. Written as DNA, the CDR3 is TGTGCCAGCAGCTTAGATCACATGACCGGGGAGCTGTTTTTT. The V and J genes are TRBV11-2 and TRBJ2-2; the D is unclear. The V and J ends lost 0 bases and 5 bases respectively, with 7 bases between them. The germline CDR1 and CDR2 sequences are SGHAT and FQNNGV. The CDR3 has 14 residues.

For this clone: The junction does not match germline at one end; this may be a read error. The chain joins TRBV7-7 to TRBJ2-5; D is perhaps TRBD2 (5 bases). CDR1 is SSHAT, CDR2 FNYEAQ, per germline (reference sequence). The CDR3 covers 13 residues. The CDR3 DNA reads TGTGCTAGCAGTTGGACTTTTCAAGAGACCCAGTACTTC. This codes for CASSWTFQETQYF.

This rearrangement joins TRBV6-5 to TRBJ2-1, with D unclear. The CDR3 sequence is 14 residues long. From germline, CDR1 is MNHEY and CDR2 SVGAGI. Trimming cost V 5 bases and J 7 bases, with 15 bases left between them. The CDR3 DNA reads as TGTGCCAGCAGTGCCCAGAGGAAACTTAATGAGCAGTTCTTC. This sequence encodes CASSAQRKLNEQFF.

The gene calls are TRBV10-1 and TRBJ1-2; no firm D call. The length of the CDR3 is 10 residues. V was shortened by 6 bases and J by 7 bases, with 6 bases between the two germline ends. Germline values: CDR1 WNHNN, CDR2 SYGVQD (reference sequence). CDR3 loop: CASSPIGYTF. CDR3 nucleotides: TGCGCCAGCAGCCCTATTGGCTACACCTTC.

The chain links TRBV7-9 to TRBJ2-6, with 10 positions matching TRBD1. CDR1 and CDR2 (germline): SEHNR, FQNEAQ (reference sequence). The CDR3 sequence is 19 residues long. Trimming removed 3 bases from V and 2 bases from J; junction bases left unmatched: 10. The CDR3: CASSLPPGQGNAGANVLTF. The CDR3 bases are TGTGCCAGCAGCTTGCCTCCGGGACAGGGGAACGCTGGGGCCAACGTCCTGACTTTC.

J is TRBJ1-2 and V is TRBV29-1; D remains ambiguous. Germline V gene data show CDR1 as SQVTM and CDR2 as ANQGSEA. V gave up 3 bases and J gave up 4 bases, with 9 bases separating them. The CDR3 runs to 12 residues. In DNA form, the CDR3 reads TGCAGCGTTGAGCGGATCTCCTATGGCTACACCTTC. This gives the protein CSVERISYGYTF.

The chain links TRBV25-1 to TRBJ2-4; TRBD1 agrees at 7 bases. Germline CDR1 and CDR2: MGHDK and SYGVNS. This CDR3 comprises 15 residues. With 6 bases clipped from V and 5 bases from J, the junction kept 10 bases outside the gene matches. The CDR3 protein is CASSGPTGWENIQYF. DNA of the CDR3: TGTGCCAGCAGCGGCCCGACAGGGTGGGAAAACATTCAGTACTTC.

This clone came up once. The CDR3 region has the DNA TGCGCCAGCAGCCAAGATCAAGCGGGAGGGACAGATACGCAGTATTTT. Translation: CASSQDQAGGTDTQYF. The V and J genes are TRBV4-3 and TRBJ2-3; 10 bases line up with TRBD2. Trimming cost V 0 bases and J 3 bases; bases outside gene matches: 3. This CDR3 contains 16 residues. The germline V gene encodes CDR1 LGHNA and CDR2 YSLEER.

The chain is built from TRBV19 and TRBJ1-4, with 9 bases matching TRBD1. Germline loops: CDR1 LNHDA, CDR2 SQIVND (reference sequence). There are 14 residues in the CDR3. V was clipped by 7 bases and J by 8 bases; unmatched bases: 8. CDR3 in amino acids: CASMRDREGEKLFF. CDR3 in DNA: TGTGCCAGTATGCGGGACAGGGAAGGGGAAAAACTGTTTTTT. The full variable domain, with the rest looked up from reference TRBV19 and TRBJ1-4, is DGGITQSPKYLFRKEGQNVTLSCEQNLNHDAMYWYRQDPGQGLRLIYYSQIVNDFQKGDIAEGYSVSREKKESFPLTVTSAQKNPTAFYLCASMRDREGEKLFFGSGTQLSVL.

This chain links TRBV6-5 with TRBJ2-3; the D is unclear. Germline values: CDR1 MNHEY, CDR2 SVGAGI. The CDR3 sequence is 14 residues long. The V and J ends lost 2 bases and 0 bases respectively, with 6 bases between them. This chain's CDR3 is CASSYRRSTDTQYF. CDR3 DNA sequence: TGTGCCAGCAGTTACAGGCGGAGCACAGATACGCAGTATTTT.

The chain joins TRBV9 to TRBJ2-1; possible D gene TRBD1, 5 bases. Germline V lookup: CDR1 SGDLS, CDR2 YYNGEE. Trimming took off 3 bases at V and 7 bases at J, with 17 bases between the two ends. CDR3 length: 15 residues. The CDR3 coding sequence is TGTGCCAGCAGCGACCAGTGGGGCAGGGATAATGAGCAGTTCTTC. Its protein product is CASSDQWGRDNEQFF.

The count of this clone is one. The chain has TRBV29-1 and TRBJ1-2; D might be TRBD1 (6 bases). The CDR3 length is 14 residues. Germline loops: CDR1 SQVTM, CDR2 ANQGSEA. With 5 bases removed from V and 5 bases from J, the gap between germline ends came to 18 bases. The CDR3 here is CSVLGEGGVYGYTF. The CDR3 coding sequence is TGCAGCGTTCTGGGGGAAGGGGGTGTTTATGGCTACACCTTC.

The V gene is TRBV2, the J gene TRBJ2-1, with 9 bases lining up with TRBD1. The V gene end was trimmed by 7 bases and the J gene end by 5 bases; junction bases not matched to a gene: 9. Germline V gene lookup returns CDR1 SNHLY and CDR2 FYNNEI. The CDR3 runs 15 residues. The CDR3 nucleotides read TGTGCCAGCATACTGGACAGGGGCTATGACAATGAGCAGTTCTTC. Its protein is CASILDRGYDNEQFF.

V gene TRBV9 combines with J gene TRBJ2-7, with TRBD1 matching over 9 bases. V lost 0 bases to trimming and J lost 5 bases; unmatched junction nucleotides: 9. Looked up from germline, CDR1 is SGDLS and CDR2 is YYNGEE. The CDR3 extends over 16 amino acids. CDR3 in amino acids: CASSVESGTGFHEQYF. DNA of the CDR3: TGTGCCAGCAGCGTAGAAAGTGGGACAGGGTTCCACGAGCAGTACTTC.

This rearrangement joins TRBV27 to TRBJ1-2; 7 positions agree with TRBD1. The V gene end was trimmed by 6 bases and the J gene end by 8 bases; junction bases not matched to a gene: 6. The CDR3 loop spans 12 amino acids. The germline CDR1 and CDR2 sequences are MNHEY and SMNVEV (reference sequence). CDR3 sequence reads: CASRKTGNGYTF. DNA for the CDR3: TGTGCCAGCAGAAAGACAGGGAACGGCTACACCTTC.

J is TRBJ1-1 and V is TRBV11-1, with 10 nucleotides matching TRBD1. V dropped 5 bases and J dropped 1; count of bases not matched to a gene: 1. From germline, CDR1 is SGHAT and CDR2 FQDESV (reference sequence). The CDR3 totals 14 residues. The CDR3 bases are TGTGCCAGCAGCAGGGACAGGGGGAACACTGAAGCTTTCTTT. This codes for CASSRDRGNTEAFF.

The rearrangement joins TRBV4-2 to TRBJ2-2; 13 bases line up with TRBD2. This CDR3 spans 18 amino acids. After removal of 4 bases from V and 5 bases from J, the junction contained 10 bases not matched to a gene. Germline V gene data show CDR1 as LGHNA and CDR2 as YNFKEQ. As DNA, the CDR3 is TGTGCCAGCAGCCTCGGACTAGCGGGAGTCTCTGCGACCGGGGAGCTGTTTTTT. Protein sequence: CASSLGLAGVSATGELFF.